The 30 T cell receptor beta chains below all came from one sample that was sequenced in a study of CD8+ T cells in alopecia areata. As for treatment: oral pan-JAK inhibitor, 5-10 mg twice daily. Extracted RNA was reverse transcribed into cDNA, the sequencing template. TCRdb's copy holds only in-frame clones and misses some; the assay was immunoSEQ multiplex PCR. Of around 300,000 clones in the sample, about 60% are singletons; the top ten hold about 0.88%. The source was CD4+ T cells sorted from blood, collected at approximately week 52, from a patient treated with tofacitinib. Source of these receptors: a human donor with alopecia areata.

The chain is built from TRBV18 and TRBJ1-2; D may be TRBD1 (5 bases). The ends were cut back, 1 base at V and 6 bases at J, with 18 bases in the middle. Looked up from germline, CDR1 is KGHSH and CDR2 is LQKENI. This CDR3 comprises 16 residues. CDR3 sequence reads: CASSPRQGHDSHGYTF. The CDR3, as DNA: TGTGCCAGCTCACCACGGCAGGGCCACGATTCCCATGGCTACACCTTC.

V is TRBV16 and J is TRBJ2-3; D might be TRBD2 (5 bases). The CDR3 consists of 12 residues. V was pared by 4 bases and J by 5 bases, with 7 bases between. Per the germline V gene, CDR1 is KGHSY and CDR2 is FQNENV. CDR3 nucleotides: TGTGCCAGCAGCCTTAGCGAAGATACGCAGTATTTT. This codes for CASSLSEDTQYF. Full variable domain (rest looked up from reference TRBV16 and TRBJ2-3): GEEVAQTPKHLVRGEGQKAKLYCAPIKGHSYVFWYQQVLKNEFKFLISFQNENVFDETGMPKERFSAKCLPNSPCSLEIQATKLEDSAVYFCASSLSEDTQYFGPGTRLTVL.

The chain links TRBV5-6 to TRBJ2-3; D is undetermined. Per germline, CDR1 SGHDT and CDR2 YYEEEE. The CDR3 is 13 amino acids. V lost 4 bases and J lost 2, with 8 bases in between. The CDR3 region is CASSNRNTDTQYF. The CDR3 DNA is TGTGCCAGCAGCAATAGGAACACAGATACGCAGTATTTT.

This clone was counted a single time. J is TRBJ2-3 and V is TRBV30; a possible D gene is TRBD1 (7 bases). Germline CDR1 GTSNPN, CDR2 SVGIG (reference sequence). The CDR3 spans 15 residues. Deletions cut 3 bases from V and 4 bases from J, with 17 bases between. The CDR3 sequence: CAWSLGGRGADTQYF. CDR3 nucleotides: TGTGCCTGGAGCCTCGGTGGCAGGGGGGCAGATACGCAGTATTTT. The complete variable domain, with remaining parts taken from reference TRBV30 and TRBJ2-3, reads SQTIHQWPATLVQPVGSPLSLECTVEGTSNPNLYWYRQAAGRGLQLLFYSVGIGQISSEVPQNLSASRPQDRQFILSSKKLLLSDSGFYLCAWSLGGRGADTQYFGPGTRLTVL.

The V call is TRBV5-6, the J call TRBJ2-7; 9 bases agree with TRBD1. Trimming removed 6 bases from V and 5 bases from J; junction bases left unmatched: 9. Germline V gene data show CDR1 as SGHDT and CDR2 as YYEEEE. CDR3 length equals 14 residues. CDR3 residues: CASTSGTGFHEQYF. CDR3 DNA sequence: TGTGCCAGCACCTCCGGGACAGGGTTCCACGAGCAGTACTTC.

The rearrangement joins TRBV7-8 to TRBJ2-7; D is perhaps TRBD1 or TRBD2 (6 bases each). Germline loops: CDR1 SGHVS, CDR2 FQNEAQ. The CDR3 is 16 amino acids. Trimming pared 0 bases from V and 2 bases from J, leaving 14 bases between. CDR3 protein: CASSLARGGITYEQYF. CDR3 sequence (DNA): TGTGCCAGCAGCTTAGCGCGAGGGGGGATAACCTACGAGCAGTACTTC.

V gene TRBV6-1 combines with J gene TRBJ2-7; D may correspond to TRBD1 or TRBD2 (5 bases each). Trimming took off 3 bases at V and 2 bases at J, with 14 bases between the two ends. This CDR3 is built from 15 residues. Germline lookup yields CDR1 MNHNS and CDR2 SASEGT. The CDR3 bases are TGTGCCAGCAGTGATCTGTCCGGGGCGGCCTACGAGCAGTACTTC. The encoded protein is CASSDLSGAAYEQYF.

The chain carries TRBV2 and TRBJ1-5; 7 bases are shared with TRBD1. Germline V CDR1 and CDR2: SNHLY, FYNNEI. Trimming took 6 bases from V and 6 from J; bases not matched to a gene: 11. The CDR3 is made up of 15 amino acids. CDR3 in amino acids: CASRARQGVGQPQHF. CDR3 DNA: TGTGCCAGCAGGGCTCGACAGGGAGTGGGTCAGCCCCAGCATTTT.

The V call is TRBV11-2, the J call TRBJ2-5, with a possible D match to TRBD2 (6 bases). Germline V gives CDR1 SGHAT, CDR2 FQNNGV. The CDR3 consists of 15 residues. V lost 1 base and J lost 7, with 16 bases in between. This chain's CDR3 is CASSLVPGTGGTQYF. The CDR3 bases are TGTGCCAGCAGCTTAGTTCCCGGGACCGGGGGGACCCAGTACTTC.

This clone was observed a few times. The chain combines TRBV6-1 with TRBJ1-1, with a tentative D call TRBD1 (5 bases). The CDR3 extends over 13 amino acids. CDR1 and CDR2 (germline): MNHNS, SASEGT. Trimming pared 7 bases from V and 0 bases from J, leaving 9 bases between. Written as DNA, the CDR3 is TGTGCCAGCAATTTCAGGGTGAACACTGAAGCTTTCTTT. The encoded protein is CASNFRVNTEAFF.

This clone has only a few counts. The rearrangement uses TRBV5-4 and TRBJ2-5, with TRBD2 matching over 7 bases. V dropped 0 bases and J dropped 5; count of bases not matched to a gene: 7. Germline CDR1 reads SGHNT; CDR2 reads YYREEE (reference sequence). This CDR3 region has 15 residues. Here the CDR3 DNA reads TGTGCCAGCAGCTTGGACAGACCCGGGAGGGAGACCCAGTACTTC. Residues: CASSLDRPGRETQYF.

This chain links TRBV11-2 with TRBJ1-6; D is ambiguous. Trimming left V 5 bases short and J 0 bases short, with 17 bases between. The CDR3 length is 18 residues. Germline lookup yields CDR1 SGHAT and CDR2 FQNNGV. The CDR3 DNA sequence: TGTGCCAGCAGCCGAGCCTTTCGGGGTAGCTCCTATAATTCACCCCTCCACTTT. This encodes CASSRAFRGSSYNSPLHF. The full variable domain, rest sourced from reference TRBV11-2 and TRBJ1-6, is EAGVAQSPRYKIIEKRQSVAFWCNPISGHATLYWYQQILGQGPKLLIQFQNNGVVDDSQLPKDRFSAERLKGVDSTLKIQPAKLEDSAVYLCASSRAFRGSSYNSPLHFGNGTRLTVT.

The V and J genes are TRBV30 and TRBJ1-1; D gene uncertain. Germline CDR1 reads GTSNPN; CDR2 reads SVGIG (reference sequence). Trimming pared 3 bases from V and 8 bases from J, leaving 10 bases between. The CDR3 sequence is 11 residues long. CDR3: CAWSGAGEAFF. The CDR3 nucleotides read TGTGCCTGGAGCGGTGCTGGGGAAGCTTTCTTT.

The chain couples TRBV30 to TRBJ2-2; D possibly corresponds to TRBD1 (6 bases). CDR3 length: 14 amino acids. In germline, CDR1 is GTSNPN, CDR2 SVGIG (reference sequence). V shed 4 bases and J shed 2 bases, with 11 bases lying between them. The CDR3: CAWKGTPNTGELFF. The CDR3 DNA is TGTGCCTGGAAGGGGACACCCAACACCGGGGAGCTGTTTTTT.

The chain is built from TRBV4-1 and TRBJ2-3; D is uncertain. Trimming removed 1 base from V and 0 bases from J, with 8 bases in between. Germline V gene lookup returns CDR1 MGHRA and CDR2 YSYEKL. The CDR3 totals 15 residues. This chain's CDR3 is CASSQGQPSTDTQYF. The CDR3 DNA sequence: TGCGCCAGCAGCCAAGGGCAGCCTAGCACAGATACGCAGTATTTT.

The V call is TRBV11-2, the J call TRBJ2-1; possibly TRBD1 or TRBD2 for D (5 bases each). The germline CDR1 and CDR2 sequences are SGHAT and FQNNGV. V lost 10 bases, J lost 8 bases, and 24 bases lay in between. This CDR3 contains 15 residues. CDR3 in amino acids: CATARGPLQSDEQFF. The CDR3 DNA sequence: TGTGCCACTGCGAGGGGTCCCCTCCAGTCGGATGAGCAGTTCTTC.

The chain couples TRBV15 to TRBJ2-4; D perhaps matches TRBD2 (6 bases). V lost 5 bases and J 2 bases, leaving 13 bases between the germline ends. The CDR3 covers 15 residues. Per germline, CDR1 LNHNV and CDR2 YYDKDF (reference sequence). The CDR3 is CATSRERVTKNIQYF. In DNA, the CDR3 is TGTGCCACCAGCCGGGAGAGGGTCACCAAAAACATTCAGTACTTC.

This rearrangement joins TRBV9 to TRBJ1-5; 7 bases match TRBD1. This CDR3 contains 16 residues. CDR1 and CDR2 (germline): SGDLS, YYNGEE. With V trimmed by 0 bases and J by 4 bases, 7 bases remained unmatched. As DNA, the CDR3 is TGTGCCAGCAGCGTAGGGCCCCAGGGGGGAAATCAGCCCCAGCATTTT. It is translated as CASSVGPQGGNQPQHF.

As regards this clone: This CDR3 is also generated by other DNA sequences in the sample. In nucleotides, the CDR3 is TGTGCCAGCAGCGTAGGACTAGCGGGGGGAACAGATACGCAGTATTTT. It yields the protein CASSVGLAGGTDTQYF. The J gene is TRBJ2-3, the V gene TRBV9; 13 nucleotides line up with TRBD2. This CDR3 has 16 amino acids. Trimming removed 0 bases from V and 3 bases from J; junction bases left unmatched: 1. CDR1 and CDR2 from the germline V gene are SGDLS and YYNGEE.

This clone was seen only once. The rearrangement links TRBV9 to TRBJ2-5; D is uncertain. Trimming took off 1 base at V and 5 bases at J, with 12 bases between the two ends. Germline V lookup: CDR1 SGDLS, CDR2 YYNGEE. This CDR3 is 14 amino acids long. The CDR3 DNA follows: TGTGCCAGCAGCGTAATGGGTAGTCAGGAGACCCAGTACTTC. Translating gives CASSVMGSQETQYF. Full variable domain (outside the CDR3, taken from reference TRBV9 and TRBJ2-5): DSGVTQTPKHLITATGQRVTLRCSPRSGDLSVYWYQQSLDQGLQFLIQYYNGEERAKGNILERFSAQQFPDLHSELNLSSLELGDSALYFCASSVMGSQETQYFGPGTRLLVL.

V and J are TRBV15 and TRBJ1-2; TRBD1 matches 7 bases. The CDR3 covers 16 residues. V lost 0 bases, J lost 5 bases, and 9 bases stayed unmatched. The germline V gene encodes CDR1 LNHNV and CDR2 YYDKDF (reference sequence). The DNA for the CDR3 is TGTGCCACCAGCAGAGAACTCACCCAGGGGGTATATGGCTACACCTTC. It is translated as CATSRELTQGVYGYTF. The full variable domain, with the rest looked up from reference TRBV15 and TRBJ1-2, is DAMVIQNPRYQVTQFGKPVTLSCSQTLNHNVMYWYQQKSSQAPKLLFHYYDKDFNNEADTPDNFQSRRPNTSFCFLDIRSPGLGDTAMYLCATSRELTQGVYGYTFGSGTRLTVV.

This clone was counted a few times. CDR3 region: CSARQGSTYEQYF. The DNA of the CDR3 is TGCAGCGCGAGACAGGGGTCTACCTACGAGCAGTACTTC. The chain links TRBV29-1 to TRBJ2-7; 8 nucleotides match TRBD1. V gave up 7 bases and J gave up 2 bases; unmatched junction bases: 7. The CDR3 runs 13 residues. The germline gives CDR1 SQVTM, CDR2 ANQGSEA.

This rearrangement joins TRBV6-6 to TRBJ2-3; D is possibly TRBD1 or TRBD2 (5 bases each). The CDR3 spans 15 residues. With 5 bases removed from V and 4 bases from J, the gap between germline ends came to 16 bases. Germline values: CDR1 MNHNY, CDR2 SVGAGI (reference sequence). The chain's CDR3 is CASSLPGTGADTQYF. The CDR3 DNA follows: TGTGCCAGCAGTCTCCCCGGGACCGGGGCAGATACGCAGTATTTT.

The chain has TRBV9 and TRBJ2-1; D call uncertain. V lost 0 bases to trimming and J lost 9 bases, with 13 bases between them. This CDR3 has 14 amino acids. The germline V gene encodes CDR1 SGDLS and CDR2 YYNGEE. CDR3 loop: CASSVGGQPGEQFF. CDR3 nucleotides: TGTGCCAGCAGCGTAGGTGGGCAGCCCGGTGAGCAGTTCTTC.

The gene calls are TRBV4-1 and TRBJ2-3; 8 nucleotides line up with TRBD2. V lost 0 bases to trimming and J lost 0 bases; unmatched junction nucleotides: 2. The CDR3 runs 16 residues. Germline V gene sequence: CDR1 MGHRA, CDR2 YSYEKL. The CDR3 region has the DNA TGCGCCAGCAGCCAAGATCAGCGGGGGAGCACAGATACGCAGTATTTT. It translates to CASSQDQRGSTDTQYF.

This clone has just a few counts. V and J are TRBV18 and TRBJ1-1, with 9 bases aligning to TRBD1. Trimming at V came to 6 bases and at J to 4 bases, leaving 6 bases not matched to a gene. Germline-derived CDR1 and CDR2 are KGHSH and LQKENI. This CDR3 region has 14 residues. The CDR3 nucleotides are TGTGCCAGCTCCCCAAAGACAGGGGGCACTGAAGCTTTCTTT. It is translated as CASSPKTGGTEAFF.

V gene TRBV27 combines with J gene TRBJ1-2; TRBD1 agrees at 9 bases. Germline V gene sequence: CDR1 MNHEY, CDR2 SMNVEV (reference sequence). The CDR3 extends over 15 amino acids. J gave up 4 bases and V 3 bases, and 6 bases lay outside the gene matches. CDR3 residues: CASSFWTGAFYGYTF. As DNA, the CDR3 is TGTGCCAGCAGTTTCTGGACAGGGGCCTTCTATGGCTACACCTTC.

The chain recombines TRBV29-1 with TRBJ2-3; no reliable D call. CDR3 length: 12 residues. The V gene lost 6 bases and the J gene lost 2 bases, with 9 bases spanning the gap. Germline CDR1 SQVTM, CDR2 ANQGSEA. CDR3 amino acids: CSVYPNTDTQYF. CDR3 nucleotides: TGCAGCGTCTACCCCAACACAGATACGCAGTATTTT.

The chain couples TRBV18 to TRBJ1-2; no definite D call. This CDR3 has 14 residues. Germline loops: CDR1 KGHSH, CDR2 LQKENI. Trimming cost V 1 base and J 1 base, with 7 bases left between them. CDR3 protein: CASSPQADNYGYTF. In DNA, the CDR3 is TGTGCCAGCTCACCACAAGCGGATAACTATGGCTACACCTTC.

V usage is TRBV29-1 and J usage is TRBJ2-1; D gene ambiguous. The CDR3 sequence is 10 residues long. V was clipped by 0 bases and J by 12 bases, with 6 bases between them. Germline CDR1 SQVTM, CDR2 ANQGSEA. The chain's CDR3 is CSVEDRLQFF. The CDR3, as DNA: TGCAGCGTTGAAGATCGCTTGCAGTTCTTC.